These 21 T cell receptor beta chains were sequenced from one sample in a study of tumor-infiltrating lymphocytes in localized non-small cell lung cancer. Profiling relied on immunoSEQ multiplex PCR, and the TCRdb table lists in-frame clones only, not all of them. The sample has about 16,000 clones, 35% to 55% seen once. Sequenced: lung tumor tissue. These receptors came from a human donor with non-small cell lung cancer.

This chain links TRBV7-2 with TRBJ2-5, with D perhaps TRBD2 (6 bases). Germline CDR1 is SGHTA and CDR2 is FQGNSA. Trimming took off 5 bases at V and 1 base at J, with 20 bases between the two ends. The CDR3 consists of 17 residues. The CDR3 DNA reads TGTGCCAGCAGCCCCCGTTTTGGCGGGGCCTTCCAAGAGACCCAGTACTTC. This sequence encodes CASSPRFGGAFQETQYF.

This clone has a count of ten or more. V usage is TRBV19 and J usage is TRBJ1-1; D ambiguous. This CDR3 spans 15 amino acids. Trimming cost V 4 bases and J 0 bases, with 12 bases left between them. Germline CDR1 and CDR2: LNHDA and SQIVND (reference sequence). CDR3 protein: CASSKMEGVNTEAFF. The CDR3 DNA follows: TGTGCCAGTAGTAAAATGGAGGGAGTGAACACTGAAGCTTTCTTT. Combining the CDR3 with reference TRBV19 and TRBJ1-1 gives the whole variable domain DGGITQSPKYLFRKEGQNVTLSCEQNLNHDAMYWYRQDPGQGLRLIYYSQIVNDFQKGDIAEGYSVSREKKESFPLTVTSAQKNPTAFYLCASSKMEGVNTEAFFGQGTRLTVV.

V gene TRBV13 combines with J gene TRBJ1-1; D gene ambiguous. The germline V and J ends were trimmed by 6 bases and 6 bases, with 20 bases remaining between them. There are 15 residues in the CDR3. Germline V CDR1 and CDR2: PRHDT, FYEKMQ (reference sequence). The CDR3 loop reads CASSDVHGPRSEAFF. The CDR3 DNA reads TGTGCCAGCAGTGACGTGCATGGTCCCCGGTCTGAAGCTTTCTTT.

This rearrangement joins TRBV28 to TRBJ1-1; 7 bases fit TRBD1. The germline CDR1 and CDR2 sequences are MDHEN and SYDVKM. The junction had 7 bases not matched to a gene; V was cut back by 3 bases and J by 6 bases. This CDR3 has 14 amino acids. CDR3 nucleotides: TGTGCCAGCAGTTTCACAGGGGAGAAGCCTGAAGCTTTCTTT. It codes for CASSFTGEKPEAFF.

A few counts support this clone. The rearrangement joins TRBV25-1 to TRBJ2-6, with TRBD1 matching over 7 bases. The CDR3 is 17 residues long. Germline V gene lookup returns CDR1 MGHDK and CDR2 SYGVNS. With 6 bases clipped from V and 1 base from J, the junction kept 9 bases outside the gene matches. The CDR3 loop is CASRETGSGSGANVLTF. CDR3 nucleotide sequence: TGTGCCAGCAGAGAGACAGGGTCGGGGTCTGGGGCCAACGTCCTGACTTTC. The variable domain in full, completed from reference TRBV25-1 and TRBJ2-6, reads EADIYQTPRYLVIGTGKKITLECSQTMGHDKMYWYQQDPGMELHLIHYSYGVNSTEKGDLSSESTVSRIRTEHFPLTLESARPSHTSQYLCASRETGSGSGANVLTFGAGSRLTVL.

Ten or more counts support this clone. The gene calls are TRBV5-8 and TRBJ1-6; D gene uncertain. CDR3 length: 12 residues. Looked up from germline, CDR1 is SGHTS and CDR2 is YDEGEE. The ends were cut back, 4 bases at V and 8 bases at J, with 7 bases in the middle. CDR3 region: CASSPGHSPLHF. DNA of the CDR3: TGTGCCAGCAGCCCTGGACATTCACCCCTCCACTTT. Drawing the rest from reference TRBV5-8 and TRBJ1-6, the complete variable domain is EAGVTQSPTHLIKTRGQQATLRCSPISGHTSVYWYQQALGLGLQFLLWYDEGEERNRGNFPPRFSGRQFPNYSSELNVNALELEDSALYLCASSPGHSPLHFGNGTRLTVT.

The CDR3 is CASSEVRQGKGTDTQYF. In DNA form, the CDR3 reads TGTGCCAGCAGTGAAGTCAGACAGGGAAAGGGCACAGATACGCAGTATTTT. The chain is built from TRBV2 and TRBJ2-3, with 7 bases identical to TRBD1. The length of the CDR3 is 17 residues. The V gene's germline CDR1 is SNHLY and CDR2 FYNNEI. J lost 1 base, V lost 1 base, and 8 bases had no gene match.

This clone was recorded a few times. This chain joins TRBV6-6 and TRBJ1-6, with a tentative D call TRBD1 (5 bases). Trimming took off 0 bases at V and 9 bases at J, with 15 bases between the two ends. Germline values: CDR1 MNHNY, CDR2 SVGAGI (reference sequence). The CDR3 loop spans 16 amino acids. The CDR3 loop reads CASSYSSGRVTSPLHF. CDR3 DNA sequence: TGTGCCAGCAGTTACTCCTCGGGGCGGGTGACTTCACCCCTCCACTTT.

This clone was observed at least ten times. The chain uses TRBV7-9 and TRBJ1-5, with a possible D match to TRBD1 (5 bases). There are 15 residues in the CDR3. Trimming cost V 1 base and J 5 bases, with 12 bases left between them. Germline V gives CDR1 SEHNR, CDR2 FQNEAQ (reference sequence). The CDR3 DNA sequence: TGTGCCAGCAGCTTAGAGGAGGGGTCCCATCAGCCCCAGCATTTT. This sequence encodes CASSLEEGSHQPQHF.

The gene calls are TRBV5-1 and TRBJ2-7; the D gene is possibly TRBD1 (6 bases). This CDR3 is 15 amino acids long. V lost 4 bases and J 4 bases, leaving 18 bases between the germline ends. CDR1 SGHRS and CDR2 YFSETQ come from the germline V gene. CDR3: CASSKDSVINYEQYF. The CDR3 nucleotides are TGCGCCAGCAGCAAGGACAGCGTGATTAATTACGAGCAGTACTTC.

This clone was observed a few times. CDR3 in DNA: TGTGCCAGTAGTCTCCGGGGACAGACCTACGAGCAGTACTTC. This gives the protein CASSLRGQTYEQYF. This rearrangement joins TRBV19 to TRBJ2-7, with 7 bases that match TRBD1. The CDR3 has 14 amino acids. Germline assignment: CDR1 LNHDA and CDR2 SQIVND (reference sequence). With 5 bases clipped from V and 2 bases from J, the junction kept 6 bases outside the gene matches.

This clone is deemed medium-sized (0.01 to 0.1%). This chain connects TRBV5-1 to TRBJ2-2; 15 nucleotides line up with TRBD2. Germline loops: CDR1 SGHRS, CDR2 YFSETQ. The junction had 11 bases not matched to a gene; V was cut back by 4 bases and J by 4 bases. The CDR3 has 19 amino acids. The CDR3: CASSQRTSGGAVITGELFF. In nucleotides, the CDR3 is TGCGCCAGCAGCCAAAGGACTAGCGGGGGGGCCGTAATCACCGGGGAGCTGTTTTTT.

The CDR3 is CASSLGVRNYGYTF. Written as DNA, the CDR3 is TGTGCCAGCAGCTTAGGGGTGAGGAACTATGGCTACACCTTC. V usage is TRBV7-6 and J usage is TRBJ1-2; D gene ambiguous. This CDR3 comprises 14 residues. Trimming shortened V by 1 base and J by 2 bases, and 8 bases separated the two germline ends. Germline V CDR1 and CDR2: SGHVS, FNYEAQ.

This clone showed up just a few times. This chain links TRBV27 with TRBJ1-5, with 8 bases matching TRBD1. Germline lookup yields CDR1 MNHEY and CDR2 SMNVEV (reference sequence). J lost 7 bases, V lost 4 bases, and 12 bases had no gene match. The CDR3 consists of 16 residues. As DNA, the CDR3 is TGTGCCAGCAGTTCCCGGACAGGGTTGGCTGGGCAGCCCCAGCATTTT. Its translation: CASSSRTGLAGQPQHF.

The rearrangement joins TRBV27 to TRBJ1-2; TRBD1 agrees at 10 bases. V lost 6 bases and J lost 1; bases outside the gene matches: 2. Germline loops: CDR1 MNHEY, CDR2 SMNVEV (reference sequence). CDR3 length: 14 residues. The CDR3 loop reads CASRRDRGNYGYTF. The CDR3 DNA is TGTGCCAGCAGACGGGACAGGGGTAACTATGGCTACACCTTC.

This clone was seen a few times. The rearrangement joins TRBV28 to TRBJ2-7; 9 positions match TRBD1. With 6 bases clipped from V and 6 bases from J, the junction kept 9 bases outside the gene matches. The CDR3 has 14 amino acids. Germline V gene data show CDR1 as MDHEN and CDR2 as SYDVKM. This CDR3 is CASRPTGGASEQYF. The CDR3 coding sequence is TGTGCCAGCAGACCGACAGGGGGTGCCAGCGAGCAGTACTTC.

This clone qualifies as large (0.1 to 1%). CDR3 region: CASSYARDGDYEQYF. In nucleotides, the CDR3 is TGTGCCAGCAGTTACGCCCGGGACGGGGACTACGAGCAGTACTTC. The V call is TRBV6-6, the J call TRBJ2-7; the D gene could be TRBD1 or TRBD2 (5 bases each). The CDR3 totals 15 residues. Trimming left V 2 bases short and J 3 bases short, with 14 bases between. CDR1 and CDR2 (germline): MNHNY, SVGAGI (reference sequence).

The chain has TRBV19 and TRBJ1-5; tentative D call: TRBD1 (5 bases). The germline V and J ends were trimmed by 3 bases and 5 bases, with 11 bases remaining between them. Germline V gene data show CDR1 as LNHDA and CDR2 as SQIVND (reference sequence). CDR3 length equals 14 residues. The CDR3 nucleotides are TGTGCCAGTAGTATGATGGGGGGTGATCAGCCCCAGCATTTT. It translates to CASSMMGGDQPQHF.

The rearrangement uses TRBV5-4 and TRBJ1-5; 8 bases line up with TRBD1. Unmatched junction bases numbered 6, after V lost 4 bases and J lost 6 bases. The CDR3 consists of 14 residues. From germline, CDR1 is SGHNT and CDR2 YYREEE (reference sequence). This CDR3 is CASSPTGAGQPQHF. CDR3 DNA sequence: TGTGCCAGCAGCCCGACAGGGGCCGGTCAGCCCCAGCATTTT.

The rearrangement links TRBV27 to TRBJ2-5; weak D call: TRBD2 (5 bases). The CDR3 extends over 15 amino acids. Between the trimmed V and J ends, which lost 4 bases and 4 bases, there was a span of 16 bases. Germline V gene sequence: CDR1 MNHEY, CDR2 SMNVEV (reference sequence). CDR3 in amino acids: CASSSYGRAGETQYF. DNA of the CDR3: TGTGCCAGCAGTTCCTACGGACGGGCGGGAGAGACCCAGTACTTC.

The V call is TRBV27, the J call TRBJ1-2; TRBD1 matches 9 bases. The germline CDR1 and CDR2 sequences are MNHEY and SMNVEV (reference sequence). Trimming at V came to 7 bases and at J to 8 bases, leaving 14 bases not matched to a gene. This CDR3 is built from 15 residues. Here the CDR3 DNA reads TGTGCCAGCAAATTAACAGGGGGCCCTGCGGAAGGCTACACCTTC. Its protein product is CASKLTGGPAEGYTF.